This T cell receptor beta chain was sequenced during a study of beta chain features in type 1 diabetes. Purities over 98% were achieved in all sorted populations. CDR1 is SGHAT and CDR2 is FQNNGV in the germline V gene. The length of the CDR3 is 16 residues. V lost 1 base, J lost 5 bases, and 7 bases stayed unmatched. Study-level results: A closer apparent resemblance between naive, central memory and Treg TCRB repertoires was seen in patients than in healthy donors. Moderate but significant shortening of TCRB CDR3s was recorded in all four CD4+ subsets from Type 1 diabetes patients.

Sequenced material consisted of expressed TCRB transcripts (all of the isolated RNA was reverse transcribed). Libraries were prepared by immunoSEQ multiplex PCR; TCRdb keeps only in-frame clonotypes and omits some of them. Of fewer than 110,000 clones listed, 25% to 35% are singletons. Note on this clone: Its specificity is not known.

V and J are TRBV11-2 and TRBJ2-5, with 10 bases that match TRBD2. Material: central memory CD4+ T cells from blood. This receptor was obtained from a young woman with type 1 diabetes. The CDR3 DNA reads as TGTGCCAGCAGCTTAGGGCTAGCGGGAGTGGGTGAGACCCAGTACTTC. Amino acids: CASSLGLAGVGETQYF.